The TCR beta chain described here comes from a study of control samples from healthy donors and cancer patients. CDR3 length: 11 residues. Germline loops: CDR1 SGDLS, CDR2 YYNGEE. Trimming cost V 7 bases and J 5 bases, with 6 bases left between them. This table comes from immunoSEQ multiplex PCR, and its TCRdb copy is limited to in-frame clones, with some not included. Of some 140,000 clones listed, 80% to 90% are singletons. This TCR was recovered from a woman in her thirties in good health. Sequenced input: blood. The V call is TRBV9, the J call TRBJ2-2, with D perhaps TRBD2 (5 bases). The CDR3 loop reads CASGGTGELFF. The CDR3 bases are TGTGCCAGCGGCGGGACCGGGGAGCTGTTTTTT. Filled out from reference TRBV9 and TRBJ2-2, the complete variable domain reads DSGVTQTPKHLITATGQRVTLRCSPRSGDLSVYWYQQSLDQGLQFLIQYYNGEERAKGNILERFSAQQFPDLHSELNLSSLELGDSALYFCASGGTGELFFGEGSRLTVL.